This T cell receptor beta chain appears in the sequencing data of a study of tumor-infiltrating lymphocytes in oesophageal squamous cell carcinoma. The table lists this clonotype with many counts. MiXCR, applied by TCRdb to the PCR reads, yields one record per CDR3 protein. The sample yields nearly 20,000 distinct CDR3 sequences, roughly 40% seen once. Deletions cut 5 bases from V and 5 bases from J, with 10 bases between. The CDR3 consists of 13 residues. Germline V gene data show CDR1 as MDHEN and CDR2 as SYDVKM. Material for sequencing was esophageal tumor tissue. This TCR was recovered from a male donor with esophageal squamous cell carcinoma. The chain is built from TRBV28 and TRBJ1-5; D might be TRBD1 (6 bases). CDR3 bases: TGTGCCAGCAGTACACAGGGTGATCAGCCCCAGCATTTT. Its protein is CASSTQGDQPQHF.